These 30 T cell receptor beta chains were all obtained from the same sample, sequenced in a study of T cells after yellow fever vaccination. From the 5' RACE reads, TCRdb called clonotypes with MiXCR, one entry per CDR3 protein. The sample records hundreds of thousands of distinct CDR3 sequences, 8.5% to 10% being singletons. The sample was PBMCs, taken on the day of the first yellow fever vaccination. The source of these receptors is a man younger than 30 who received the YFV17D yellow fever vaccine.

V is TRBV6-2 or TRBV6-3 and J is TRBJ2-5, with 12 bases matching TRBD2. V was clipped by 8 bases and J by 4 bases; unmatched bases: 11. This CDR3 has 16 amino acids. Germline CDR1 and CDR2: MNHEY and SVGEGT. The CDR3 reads CASRPSGGAPGETQYF. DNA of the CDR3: TGTGCCAGCCGCCCTAGCGGGGGGGCTCCCGGAGAGACCCAGTACTTC.

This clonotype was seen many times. The chain's CDR3 is CASSPRGAAKNIQYF. CDR3 bases: TGTGCCAGCAGCCCAAGGGGGGCGGCCAAAAACATTCAGTACTTC. V is TRBV12-3 or TRBV12-4 and J is TRBJ2-4; D could derive from TRBD1 or TRBD2 (6 bases each). The V and J ends lost 6 bases and 1 base respectively, with 13 bases between them. The CDR3 has 15 amino acids.

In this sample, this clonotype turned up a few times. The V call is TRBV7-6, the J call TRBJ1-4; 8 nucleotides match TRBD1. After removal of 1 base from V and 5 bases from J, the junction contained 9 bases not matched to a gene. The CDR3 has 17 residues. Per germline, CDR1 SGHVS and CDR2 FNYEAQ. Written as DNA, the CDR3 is TGTGCCAGCAGCTTAGGGACAGGGACCGGTGGGAATGAAAAACTGTTTTTT. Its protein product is CASSLGTGTGGNEKLFF.

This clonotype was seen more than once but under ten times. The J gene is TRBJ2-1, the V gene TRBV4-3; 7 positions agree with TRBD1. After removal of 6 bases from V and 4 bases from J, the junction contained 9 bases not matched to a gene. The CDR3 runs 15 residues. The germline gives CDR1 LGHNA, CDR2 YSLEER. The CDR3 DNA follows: TGCGCCAGCAGTCGTAGACAGGGATCTTACAATGAGCAGTTCTTC. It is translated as CASSRRQGSYNEQFF.

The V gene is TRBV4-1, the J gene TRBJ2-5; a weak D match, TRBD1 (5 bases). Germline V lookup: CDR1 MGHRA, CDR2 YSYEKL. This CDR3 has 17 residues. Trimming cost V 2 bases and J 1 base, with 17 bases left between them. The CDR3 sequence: CASSQPRQKISQETQYF. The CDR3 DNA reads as TGCGCCAGCAGCCAACCTAGACAGAAGATCTCCCAAGAGACCCAGTACTTC.

CDR3 in amino acids: CASRYLGEETQYF. CDR3 nucleotide sequence: TGCGCCAGCCGATATTTGGGCGAGGAGACCCAGTACTTC. This chain uses TRBV5-1 with TRBJ2-5; D call uncertain. Germline loops: CDR1 SGHRS, CDR2 YFSETQ. V lost 7 bases to trimming and J lost 5 bases, with 15 bases between them. The CDR3 spans 13 residues.

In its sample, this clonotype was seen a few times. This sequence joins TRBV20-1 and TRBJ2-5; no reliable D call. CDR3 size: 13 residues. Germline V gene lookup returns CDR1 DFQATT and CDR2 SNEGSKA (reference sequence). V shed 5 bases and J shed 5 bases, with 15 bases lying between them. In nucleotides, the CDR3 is TGCAGTGCTGCGGCCGCCGCCCACGAGACCCAGTACTTC. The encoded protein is CSAAAAAHETQYF.

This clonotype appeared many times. The CDR3 protein is CASSLEVAGEQFF. Written as DNA, the CDR3 is TGTGCCAGCAGCTTAGAGGTAGCGGGGGAACAGTTCTTC. The chain employs TRBV11-2 and TRBJ2-1, with 9 bases lining up with TRBD2. J was trimmed by 13 bases and V by 0 bases; bases with no gene match: 4. This CDR3 spans 13 amino acids. Germline CDR1 and CDR2: SGHAT and FQNNGV.

The CDR3 coding sequence is TGTGCCAGTACCTCGACAGGATACCAGCCCCAGCATTTT. Its translation is CASTSTGYQPQHF. The chain joins TRBV19 to TRBJ1-5; D possibly corresponds to TRBD1 (6 bases). This CDR3 comprises 13 residues. V was pared by 7 bases and J by 7 bases, with 14 bases between. Germline V gene sequence: CDR1 LNHDA, CDR2 SQIVND (reference sequence).

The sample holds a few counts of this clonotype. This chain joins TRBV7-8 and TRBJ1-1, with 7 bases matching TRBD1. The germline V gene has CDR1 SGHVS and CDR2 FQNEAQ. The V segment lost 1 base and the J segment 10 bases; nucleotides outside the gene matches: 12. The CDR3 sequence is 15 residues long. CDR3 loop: CASSLGRPQGDRAFF. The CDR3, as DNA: TGTGCCAGCAGCTTAGGCCGGCCTCAGGGGGATCGAGCTTTCTTT. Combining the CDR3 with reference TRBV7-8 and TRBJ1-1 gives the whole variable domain GAGVSQSPRYKVAKRGQDVALRCDPISGHVSLFWYQQALGQGPEFLTYFQNEAQLDKSGLPSDRFFAERPEGSVSTLKIQRTQQEDSAVYLCASSLGRPQGDRAFFGQGTRLTVV.

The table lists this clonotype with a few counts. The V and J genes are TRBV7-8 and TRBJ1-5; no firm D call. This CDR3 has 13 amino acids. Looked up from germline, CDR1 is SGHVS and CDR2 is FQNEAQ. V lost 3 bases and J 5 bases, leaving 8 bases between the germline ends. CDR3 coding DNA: TGTGCCAGCAGCTTTTCACAGTATCAGCCCCAGCATTTT. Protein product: CASSFSQYQPQHF.

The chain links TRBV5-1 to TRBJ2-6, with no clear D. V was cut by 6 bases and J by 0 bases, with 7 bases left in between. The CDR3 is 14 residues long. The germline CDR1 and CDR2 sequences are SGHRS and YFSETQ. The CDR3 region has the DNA TGCGCCAGCAACAGTGGCTCTGGGGCCAACGTCCTGACTTTC. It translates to CASNSGSGANVLTF.

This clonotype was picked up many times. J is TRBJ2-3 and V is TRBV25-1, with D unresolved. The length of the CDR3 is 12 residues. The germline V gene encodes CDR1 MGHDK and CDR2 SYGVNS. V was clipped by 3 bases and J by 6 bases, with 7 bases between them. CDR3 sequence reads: CASSDVNDTQYF. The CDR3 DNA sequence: TGTGCCAGCAGTGACGTAAACGATACGCAGTATTTT.

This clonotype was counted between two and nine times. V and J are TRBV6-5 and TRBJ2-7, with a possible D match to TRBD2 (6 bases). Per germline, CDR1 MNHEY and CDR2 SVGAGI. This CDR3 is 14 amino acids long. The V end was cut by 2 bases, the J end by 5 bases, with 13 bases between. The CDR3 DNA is TGTGCCAGCAGTTACCCCGGGGGTCTGGACGAGCAGTACTTC. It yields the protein CASSYPGGLDEQYF.

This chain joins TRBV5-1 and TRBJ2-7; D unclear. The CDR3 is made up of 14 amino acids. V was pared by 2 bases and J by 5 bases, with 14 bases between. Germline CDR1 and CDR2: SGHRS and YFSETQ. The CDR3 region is CASSFRTRYDEQYF. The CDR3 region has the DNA TGCGCCAGCAGCTTCCGGACCCGGTACGACGAGCAGTACTTC.

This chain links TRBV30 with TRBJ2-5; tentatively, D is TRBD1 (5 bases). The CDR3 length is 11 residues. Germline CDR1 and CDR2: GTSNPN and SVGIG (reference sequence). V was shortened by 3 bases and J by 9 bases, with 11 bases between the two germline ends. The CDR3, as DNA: TGTGCCTGGAGAATGGGCAGGGCCCAGTACTTC. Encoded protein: CAWRMGRAQYF.

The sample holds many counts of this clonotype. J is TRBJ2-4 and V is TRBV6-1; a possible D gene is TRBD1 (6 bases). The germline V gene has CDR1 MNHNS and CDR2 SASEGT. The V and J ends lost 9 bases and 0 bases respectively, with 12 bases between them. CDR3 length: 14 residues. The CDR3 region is CASYTGLAKNIQYF. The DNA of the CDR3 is TGTGCCAGTTATACAGGGCTAGCCAAAAACATTCAGTACTTC.

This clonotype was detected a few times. CDR3 nucleotides: TGTGCCAGCAGCTTAAACGGGGGGGCCATAGAGACCCAGTACTTC. Translating it yields CASSLNGGAIETQYF. The chain joins TRBV7-2 to TRBJ2-5, with 8 bases that match TRBD2. This CDR3 spans 15 amino acids. The V gene end was trimmed by 2 bases and the J gene end by 4 bases; junction bases not matched to a gene: 6. CDR1 is SGHTA, CDR2 FQGNSA, per germline.

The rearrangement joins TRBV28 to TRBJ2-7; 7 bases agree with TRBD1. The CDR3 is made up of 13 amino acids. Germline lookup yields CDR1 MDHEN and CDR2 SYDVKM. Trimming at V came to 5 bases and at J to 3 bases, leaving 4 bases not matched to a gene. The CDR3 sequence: CASSGDRVYEQYV. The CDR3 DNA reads TGTGCCAGCAGTGGGGACAGAGTCTACGAGCAGTACGTC.

CDR3 amino acids: CAISESDREGTQYF. In DNA, the CDR3 is TGTGCCATCAGTGAGTCGGACAGGGAGGGCACGCAGTATTTT. The chain links TRBV10-3 to TRBJ2-3, with TRBD1 as a possible D gene (8 bases). Trimming removed 0 bases from V and 9 bases from J, with 13 bases in between. Germline CDR1 ENHRY, CDR2 SYGVKD. This CDR3 comprises 14 residues.

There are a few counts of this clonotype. CDR3 loop: CASSVATGGGYGYTF. The CDR3 DNA is TGTGCCAGCAGCGTAGCTACGGGGGGGGGATATGGCTACACCTTC. The chain combines TRBV9 with TRBJ1-2, with D possibly TRBD1 on 5 matching bases. Germline values: CDR1 SGDLS, CDR2 YYNGEE. Between the trimmed V and J ends, which lost 0 bases and 5 bases, there was a span of 14 bases. CDR3 length equals 15 residues.

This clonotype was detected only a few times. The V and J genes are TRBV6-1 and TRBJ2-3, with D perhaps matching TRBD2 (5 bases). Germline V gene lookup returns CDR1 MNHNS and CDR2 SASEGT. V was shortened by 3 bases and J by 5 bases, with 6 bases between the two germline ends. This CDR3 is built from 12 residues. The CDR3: CASSDGIDTQYF. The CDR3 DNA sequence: TGTGCCAGCAGTGACGGGATAGATACGCAGTATTTT.

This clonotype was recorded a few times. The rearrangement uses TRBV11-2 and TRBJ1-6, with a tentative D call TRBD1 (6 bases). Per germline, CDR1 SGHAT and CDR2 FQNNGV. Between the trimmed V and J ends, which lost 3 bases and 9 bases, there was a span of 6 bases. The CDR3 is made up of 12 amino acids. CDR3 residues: CASSLTGSPLHF. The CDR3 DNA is TGTGCCAGCAGCTTGACAGGTTCACCCCTCCACTTT. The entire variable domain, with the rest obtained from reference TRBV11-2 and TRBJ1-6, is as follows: EAGVAQSPRYKIIEKRQSVAFWCNPISGHATLYWYQQILGQGPKLLIQFQNNGVVDDSQLPKDRFSAERLKGVDSTLKIQPAKLEDSAVYLCASSLTGSPLHFGNGTRLTVT.

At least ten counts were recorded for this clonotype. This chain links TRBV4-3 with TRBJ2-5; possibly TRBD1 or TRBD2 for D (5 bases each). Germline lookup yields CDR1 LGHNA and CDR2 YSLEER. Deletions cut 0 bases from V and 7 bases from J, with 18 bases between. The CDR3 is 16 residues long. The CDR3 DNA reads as TGCGCCAGCAGCCAAGAAGGGACGAGCCCAGGCGGGACCCAGTACTTC. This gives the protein CASSQEGTSPGGTQYF.

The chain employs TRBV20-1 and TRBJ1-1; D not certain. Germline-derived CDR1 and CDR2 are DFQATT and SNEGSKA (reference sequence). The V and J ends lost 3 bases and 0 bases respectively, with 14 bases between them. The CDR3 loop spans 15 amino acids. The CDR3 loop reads CSASEGSIVNTEAFF. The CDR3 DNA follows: TGCAGTGCTAGCGAGGGCTCTATAGTGAACACTGAAGCTTTCTTT.

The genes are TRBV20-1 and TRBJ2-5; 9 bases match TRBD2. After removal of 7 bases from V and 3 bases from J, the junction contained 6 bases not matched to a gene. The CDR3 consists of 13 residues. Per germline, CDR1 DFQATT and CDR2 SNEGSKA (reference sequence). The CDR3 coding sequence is TGCAGTGGGTCGGCGGGGGGGGAAGAGACCCAGTACTTC. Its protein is CSGSAGGEETQYF.

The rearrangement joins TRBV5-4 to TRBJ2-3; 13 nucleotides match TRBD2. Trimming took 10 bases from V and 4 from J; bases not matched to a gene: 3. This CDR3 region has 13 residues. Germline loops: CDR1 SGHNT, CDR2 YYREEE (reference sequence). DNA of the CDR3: TGTGCCGTTGGGACTAGCGGGGCAGATACGCAGTATTTT. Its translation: CAVGTSGADTQYF. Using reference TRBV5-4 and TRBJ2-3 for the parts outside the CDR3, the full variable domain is ETGVTQSPTHLIKTRGQQVTLRCSSQSGHNTVSWYQQALGQGPQFIFQYYREEENGRGNFPPRFSGLQFPNYSSELNVNALELDDSALYLCAVGTSGADTQYFGPGTRLTVL.

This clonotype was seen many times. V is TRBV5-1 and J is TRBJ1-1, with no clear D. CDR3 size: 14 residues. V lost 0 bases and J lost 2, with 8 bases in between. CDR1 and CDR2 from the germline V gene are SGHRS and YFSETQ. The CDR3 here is CASSLAWVNTEAFF. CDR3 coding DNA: TGCGCCAGCAGCTTGGCCTGGGTCAACACTGAAGCTTTCTTT.

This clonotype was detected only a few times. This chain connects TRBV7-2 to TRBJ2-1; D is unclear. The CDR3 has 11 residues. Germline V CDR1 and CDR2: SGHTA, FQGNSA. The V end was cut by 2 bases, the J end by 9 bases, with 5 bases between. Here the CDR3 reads CASSLWTEQFF. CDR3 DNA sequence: TGTGCCAGCAGCTTATGGACTGAGCAGTTCTTC.

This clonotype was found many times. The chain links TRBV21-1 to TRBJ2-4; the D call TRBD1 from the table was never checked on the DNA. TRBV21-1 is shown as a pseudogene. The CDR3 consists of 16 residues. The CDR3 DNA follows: TGTGCCAGCAGCATCGACAGGGAACGACCTTCGGCCATTCAGTACTTC. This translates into CASSIDRERPSAIQYF.